This T cell receptor beta chain was identified during a study of cytomegalovirus exposure and HLA in healthy donors. Whole-study results and caveats: A list of 164 TCR beta chains associated with cytomegalovirus was given. Follow-up analysis found HLA locus-dependent TCR association rates, highest for DRB1 and lowest for HLA-C. The majority of TCR sequences were rare, yet some public TCRs appeared in many donors.

CDR1 and CDR2 (germline): LNHDA, SQIVND (reference sequence). The CDR3 is 14 residues long. V was cut by 7 bases and J by 6 bases, with 16 bases left in between. Use of 60 Vbeta and 13 Jbeta primers characterized the PCR. Clones were sequenced by immunoSEQ multiplex PCR, and TCRdb holds only the in-frame ones, with some missing. The sample includes some 160,000 clones, about 80% of them seen just once. On this clone: Its antigen is not known.

This chain joins TRBV19 and TRBJ1-5, with D possibly being TRBD1 (6 bases). Source material: PBMCs. This TCR was recovered from a man in his 60s in good health and CMV-seronegative. CDR3 in DNA: TGTGCCAGTATAAGGTCAGGGGAGGGTCAGCCCCAGCATTTT. Translated, it gives CASIRSGEGQPQHF.